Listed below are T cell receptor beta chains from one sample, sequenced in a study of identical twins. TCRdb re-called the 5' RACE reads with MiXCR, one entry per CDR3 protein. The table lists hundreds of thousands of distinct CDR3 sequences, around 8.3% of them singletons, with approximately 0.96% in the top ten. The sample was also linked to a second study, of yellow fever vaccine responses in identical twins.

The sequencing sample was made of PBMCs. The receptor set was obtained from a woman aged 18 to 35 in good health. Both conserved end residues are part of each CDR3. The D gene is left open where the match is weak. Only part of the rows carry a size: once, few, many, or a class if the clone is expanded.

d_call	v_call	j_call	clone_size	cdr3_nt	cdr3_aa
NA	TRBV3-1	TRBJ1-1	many	TGTGCCAGCAGCCAACCCGGCGGGAACACTGAAGCTTTCTTT	CASSQPGGNTEAFF
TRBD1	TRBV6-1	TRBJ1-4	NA	TGTGCCAGCAGACAGGGACAGCCTTCTGGAAAACTGTTTTTT	CASRQGQPSGKLFF
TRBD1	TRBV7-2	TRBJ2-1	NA	TGTGCCAGCAGCCTAAGGACAGGGGGATGGGACAATGAGCAGTTCTTC	CASSLRTGGWDNEQFF
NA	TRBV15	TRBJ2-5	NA	TGTGCCACCAGCAGAAATGTGGGGGAAGAGACCCAGTACTTC	CATSRNVGEETQYF
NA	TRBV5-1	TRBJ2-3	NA	TGCGCCAGCAGCTTAGGGGGGCAGCGCGCAGATACGCAGTATTTT	CASSLGGQRADTQYF
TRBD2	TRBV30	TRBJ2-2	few	TGTGCCTTCAGACTAGCGGGGGACACCGGGGAGCTGTTTTTT	CAFRLAGDTGELFF
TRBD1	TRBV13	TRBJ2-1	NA	TGTGCCAGCAGCCAGACAGGGAAATCTGAGCAGTTCTTC	CASSQTGKSEQFF
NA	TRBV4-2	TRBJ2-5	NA	TGTGCCAGCAGCCAAGAAGGCACAGGGATCAAAGAGACCCAGTACTTC	CASSQEGTGIKETQYF
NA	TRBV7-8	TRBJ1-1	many	TGTGCCAGCAGCCCCGCGGGGAACACTGAAGCTTTCTTT	CASSPAGNTEAFF
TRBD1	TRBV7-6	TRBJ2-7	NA	TGTGCCAGCTCCAATTACAGGGGTTACGAGCAGTACTTC	CASSNYRGYEQYF
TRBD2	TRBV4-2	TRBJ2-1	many	TGTGCCAGCAGCCAAGACGAGGAAGGACTAGCGGACAATGAGCAGTTCTTC	CASSQDEEGLADNEQFF
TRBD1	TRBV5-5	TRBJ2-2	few	TGTGCCAGCAGCTCGGATGACAGGGAGAACACCGGGGAGCTGTTTTTT	CASSSDDRENTGELFF
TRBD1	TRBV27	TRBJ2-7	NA	TGTGCCAGCGCTCGGGGACAGGGGGCGCCCGAGCAGTACTTC	CASARGQGAPEQYF
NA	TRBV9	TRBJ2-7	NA	TGTGCCAGCAGCCCGGGACTCTCCGTCTACGAGCAGTACTTC	CASSPGLSVYEQYF
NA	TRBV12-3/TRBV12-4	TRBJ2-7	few	TGTGCCAGCACCACTTCGGACAAGACCTACGAGCAGTACTTC	CASTTSDKTYEQYF
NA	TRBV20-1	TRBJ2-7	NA	TGCAGTGCTAGAGATCATGCGGGGAGCTCCTACGAGCAGTACTTC	CSARDHAGSSYEQYF
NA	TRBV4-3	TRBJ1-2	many	TGCGCCAGCAGCCAAAATTCTGGGGACGGCTACACCTTC	CASSQNSGDGYTF
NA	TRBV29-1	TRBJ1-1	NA	TGCAGCGTTGTACACTCGCAGGGGGAAGCTTTCTTT	CSVVHSQGEAFF
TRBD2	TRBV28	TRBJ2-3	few	TGTGCCAGCAGTTCGACCATAGCGGGGGGAAGGGATACGCAGTATTTT	CASSSTIAGGRDTQYF
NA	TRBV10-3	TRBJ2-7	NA	TGTGCCATCAGTGACAGGGACTTAGACTACGAGCAGTACTTC	CAISDRDLDYEQYF
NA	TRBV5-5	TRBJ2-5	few	TGTGCCAGCAGCTTGGCCCCACGGTACCAAGAGACCCAGTACTTC	CASSLAPRYQETQYF
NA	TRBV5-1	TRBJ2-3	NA	TGCGCCAGCACCTCACAGGGTTTTGCGGGGGATACGCAGTATTTT	CASTSQGFAGDTQYF
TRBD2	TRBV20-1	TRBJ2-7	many	TGCAGTGCTTCCCTAGCGGGGGGTTCCCCCTACGAGCAGTACTTC	CSASLAGGSPYEQYF
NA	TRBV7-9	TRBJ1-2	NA	TGTGCCAGCAGCTTATGGTTGGATGGCCCCCATGGCTACACCTTC	CASSLWLDGPHGYTF
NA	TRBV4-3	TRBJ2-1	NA	TGCGCCAGCAGCCAAGCGATGAGCGGAACAACCGACAATGAGCAGTTCTTC	CASSQAMSGTTDNEQFF